This T cell receptor beta chain was found in a study of blood T cell repertoires in COVID-19 (dated by TCRdb to about 2020). Context from the whole study: The collaborator samples originated in the United States, Italy and Spain and spanned the acute and convalescent phases of COVID-19. The prospective study material was composed of cDNA or gDNA derived from T cells, B-cell-depleted T cells, or PBMCs. The dataset comprised deeply sampled blood TCRbeta repertoires from subjects exposed to, actively infected with, or recovered from COVID-19. The repertoires were released in a freely available public database meant as a resource for research on the immune response to SARS-CoV-2. Samples were obtained from the ongoing ImmuneRACE study (first 160 participants) and from over a thousand subjects provided by 6 global collaborators. Nearly every sample came with metadata listing a de-identified subject ID, COVID-19 status, age in years and sex. Where HLA class I and class II types were available, the types were taken from metadata supplied by the sample provider, not from assay-based typing.

Points the paper makes about the study in general: The quantity of clinical and demographic metadata differed by source and by participant and was supplied without curation.

The immunoSEQ Assay, a bias-controlled multiplex PCR, was used to amplify TCRbeta CDR3 regions from genomic DNA. The paper's data handling went like this. The number of nucleated cells in each sample was estimated from the amplification of reference gene primers within the assay. Sequence reads were collapsed and filtered to measure the absolute abundance of every unique TCRbeta CDR3 rearrangement. For each sample, productive Simpson clonality was calculated as the square root of Simpson's diversity index over productive rearrangements. TCRdb's version of the immuneACCESS table is confined to in-frame rearrangements and falls short of the full clone set. An unresolved V gene accounts for under half of the shortfall where checked; the remainder is of unknown origin. D and trimming were read from the DNA, whereas the V and J calls and clone size are those reported in that table. The sample table lists about 300,000 clones, 80% to 90% of them with a count of one. Roughly 1.2% of the sample is in the top ten clones.

For CDR1 and CDR2, the germline V gene lists MNHEY and SVGAGI. The CDR3 runs 11 amino acids, cysteine and phenylalanine included. The DNA shown is the 33-base CDR3, in frame from base 1. Cut back by 6 bases and 9 bases, the V and J ends lie 9 bases apart. As regards this clone: Its antigen is still unknown. Per-nucleotide qualities are absent, and no much larger clonotype sits a single base away.

Collaborating institutions collected whole blood in K2EDTA tubes following their own protocols. For TCRbeta analysis, collaborators shipped samples as frozen whole blood, isolated PBMCs, or DNA extracted from either of those sample types. The sequence was obtained from a woman between 45 and 65 years old with acute or convalescent COVID-19. The rearrangement combines TRBV6-5 with TRBJ2-1; the D segment cannot be called with confidence. Material: peripheral blood. The DNA sequence follows: TGTGCCAGCAGCCGCAGGTCTGAGCAGTTCTTC. It encodes CASSRRSEQFF.